The 23 T cell receptor beta chains below all came from one sample that was sequenced in a study of tumor-infiltrating lymphocytes in localized non-small cell lung cancer. TCRdb keeps only in-frame clones here, not all; method: immunoSEQ multiplex PCR. The sample records more than 3,500 clones, around 79% being singletons. Sequencing was performed on uninvolved lung tissue not adjacent to the tumor. Receptor source: a human donor with non-small cell lung cancer.

This chain links TRBV11-2 with TRBJ1-6; D may be TRBD1 (5 bases). The CDR3 runs 15 residues. V lost 0 bases and J lost 11, with 14 bases in between. CDR1 SGHAT and CDR2 FQNNGV come from the germline V gene. CDR3 coding DNA: TGTGCCAGCAGCTTAGATGGGGGTTTGGGGGCACCCCTCCACTTT. This gives the protein CASSLDGGLGAPLHF.

This clone appeared once. This rearrangement joins TRBV10-2 to TRBJ2-2; 7 bases fit TRBD1. V lost 11 bases, J lost 0 bases, and 9 bases stayed unmatched. CDR1 and CDR2 (germline): WSHSY, SAAADI. The CDR3 is 15 residues long. CDR3 protein: CAARTGAANTGELFF. CDR3 bases: TGCGCCGCACGAACAGGGGCTGCGAACACCGGGGAGCTGTTTTTT.

CDR3 nucleotides: TGTGCCAGCAGCAGGGATCGGGAAGAGACCCAGTACTTC. Translation gives CASSRDREETQYF. The rearrangement joins TRBV2 to TRBJ2-5; perhaps TRBD1 as D (5 bases). The V and J ends lost 6 bases and 3 bases respectively, with 11 bases between them. This CDR3 has 13 amino acids. Per germline, CDR1 SNHLY and CDR2 FYNNEI.

The chain recombines TRBV2 with TRBJ1-5; 12 bases agree with TRBD1. Trimming cost V 7 bases and J 7 bases; bases outside gene matches: 8. The CDR3 length is 15 residues. The germline CDR1 and CDR2 sequences are SNHLY and FYNNEI. The CDR3 sequence: CASTPGTGGGQPQHF. CDR3 DNA sequence: TGTGCCAGCACGCCGGGGACAGGGGGCGGGCAGCCCCAGCATTTT.

This clone is categorized as hyperexpanded. The chain employs TRBV7-9 and TRBJ1-1, with a tentative D call TRBD1 (6 bases). The V and J ends lost 2 bases and 2 bases respectively, with 12 bases between them. CDR3 length: 15 amino acids. CDR1 and CDR2 from the germline V gene are SEHNR and FQNEAQ (reference sequence). The CDR3: CASSLSAGVNTEAFF. CDR3 DNA: TGTGCCAGCAGCTTATCTGCAGGGGTCAACACTGAAGCTTTCTTT.

The chain employs TRBV5-1 and TRBJ2-5, with 8 bases identical to TRBD1. V shed 6 bases, J shed 1 base, and the junction held 8 bases outside the gene matches. The length of the CDR3 is 15 residues. Per germline, CDR1 SGHRS and CDR2 YFSETQ. Written as DNA, the CDR3 is TGCGCCAGCACCCTCCAGACAGGGGCCCAAGAGACCCAGTACTTC. Its translation is CASTLQTGAQETQYF.

The rearrangement links TRBV6-6 to TRBJ2-2, with no clear D. The CDR3 runs 14 residues. V was clipped by 1 base and J by 4 bases, with 7 bases between them. Germline V gene data show CDR1 as MNHNY and CDR2 as SVGAGI (reference sequence). CDR3 amino acids: CASSYFDGTGELFF. CDR3 DNA: TGTGCCAGCAGTTACTTCGATGGCACCGGGGAGCTGTTTTTT.

By proportion, this clone is medium-sized. The chain has TRBV7-9 and TRBJ2-3, with 7 bases that match TRBD2. Germline trimming cut 3 bases from V and 6 bases from J; bases unmatched to any gene: 3. The length of the CDR3 is 13 residues. The germline V gene encodes CDR1 SEHNR and CDR2 FQNEAQ (reference sequence). In DNA form, the CDR3 reads TGTGCCAGCAGCTTTGGGGGGGTGGATACGCAGTATTTT. Its protein is CASSFGGVDTQYF. The whole variable domain, remainder taken from reference TRBV7-9 and TRBJ2-3, is DTGVSQNPRHKITKRGQNVTFRCDPISEHNRLYWYRQTLGQGPEFLTYFQNEAQLEKSRLLSDRFSAERPKGSFSTLEIQRTEQGDSAMYLCASSFGGVDTQYFGPGTRLTVL.

This clone was recorded only once. The V call is TRBV29-1, the J call TRBJ2-6; the D call may be TRBD1 or TRBD2 (5 bases each). CDR1 SQVTM and CDR2 ANQGSEA come from the germline V gene. The CDR3 loop spans 16 amino acids. Trimming shortened V by 4 bases and J by 0 bases, and 13 bases separated the two germline ends. The DNA for the CDR3 is TGCAGCGTTGCTCGGGACGTAAACTCTGGGGCCAACGTCCTGACTTTC. Protein: CSVARDVNSGANVLTF.

This clone was seen more than once but under ten times. The V and J genes are TRBV10-2 and TRBJ2-7, with D unresolved. The CDR3 is made up of 13 amino acids. Germline loops: CDR1 WSHSY, CDR2 SAAADI. V was pared by 3 bases and J by 2 bases, with 8 bases between. The CDR3 loop reads CASSEPGPYEQYF. In DNA form, the CDR3 reads TGCGCCAGCAGTGAACCGGGCCCCTACGAGCAGTACTTC.

The rearrangement joins TRBV10-3 to TRBJ2-2; D ambiguous. Germline V CDR1 and CDR2: ENHRY, SYGVKD. CDR3 length: 15 residues. V was trimmed by 0 bases and J by 1 base, leaving 6 bases between them. CDR3 region: CAISESSQNTGELFF. As DNA, the CDR3 is TGTGCCATCAGTGAGTCGAGCCAGAACACCGGGGAGCTGTTTTTT.

This clone is deemed large. This chain joins TRBV5-6 and TRBJ2-7; 7 bases line up with TRBD1. Germline V lookup: CDR1 SGHDT, CDR2 YYEEEE. Germline trimming cut 0 bases from V and 1 base from J; bases unmatched to any gene: 10. The CDR3 sequence is 17 residues long. The CDR3 DNA is TGTGCCAGCAGCTTGGTTCCCCTAAGGACAGGATCCTACGAGCAGTACTTC. This gives the protein CASSLVPLRTGSYEQYF.

The chain uses TRBV19 and TRBJ2-4; 9 bases align to TRBD2. Per germline, CDR1 LNHDA and CDR2 SQIVND (reference sequence). This CDR3 has 16 residues. Trimming removed 7 bases from V and 6 bases from J; junction bases left unmatched: 13. CDR3 sequence (DNA): TGTGCCAGTACGGTGGGGGTAGCGGGAGATGGAAACATTCAGTACTTC. This sequence encodes CASTVGVAGDGNIQYF.

The chain links TRBV7-9 to TRBJ2-3, with D perhaps given as TRBD1 or TRBD2 (5 bases each). V was pared by 1 base and J by 1 base, with 9 bases between. The CDR3 has 15 residues. Per the germline V gene, CDR1 is SEHNR and CDR2 is FQNEAQ (reference sequence). CDR3 protein: CASSLVQGRTDTQYF. The DNA for the CDR3 is TGTGCCAGCAGCTTAGTCCAGGGACGCACAGATACGCAGTATTTT.

The rearrangement joins TRBV5-1 to TRBJ2-3, with 14 bases identical to TRBD2. Germline CDR1 and CDR2: SGHRS and YFSETQ. V shed 3 bases and J 1 base; nucleotides not matched to a gene: 1. The CDR3 spans 16 residues. CDR3 sequence reads: CASSWGLAGGTDTQYF. The CDR3 DNA is TGCGCCAGCAGCTGGGGACTAGCGGGGGGCACAGATACGCAGTATTTT.

The chain uses TRBV6-5 and TRBJ2-3; 10 nucleotides align to TRBD2. This CDR3 is 13 amino acids long. V lost 5 bases and J lost 4; bases outside the gene matches: 0. The germline V gene encodes CDR1 MNHEY and CDR2 SVGAGI. The CDR3 DNA reads as TGTGCCAGCAGTAGCGGGGGGGCAGATACGCAGTATTTT. Protein: CASSSGGADTQYF.

The chain is built from TRBV7-2 and TRBJ2-5, with D perhaps matching TRBD1 or TRBD2 (5 bases each). CDR3 length equals 13 residues. Trimming stripped 4 bases from V and 5 bases from J, with 11 bases between. CDR1 SGHTA and CDR2 FQGNSA come from the germline V gene. The CDR3 spells CASSSPGTETQYF. The CDR3 nucleotides read TGTGCCAGCAGCTCACCTGGGACGGAGACCCAGTACTTC.

J is TRBJ1-2 and V is TRBV18, with TRBD1 identical over 8 bases. Germline loops: CDR1 KGHSH, CDR2 LQKENI. J lost 8 bases, V lost 5 bases, and 4 bases had no gene match. This CDR3 has 12 amino acids. This chain's CDR3 is CASSATGDGYTF. In nucleotides, the CDR3 is TGTGCCAGCTCAGCGACAGGGGACGGCTACACCTTC. The entire variable domain, with the rest obtained from reference TRBV18 and TRBJ1-2, is as follows: NAGVMQNPRHLVRRRGQEARLRCSPMKGHSHVYWYRQLPEEGLKFMVYLQKENIIDESGMPKERFSAEFPKEGPSILRIQQVVRGDSAAYFCASSATGDGYTFGSGTRLTVV.

The rearrangement joins TRBV29-1 to TRBJ2-7; D gene uncertain. Trimming removed 4 bases at V and 3 bases at J, with 16 bases between. Germline lookup yields CDR1 SQVTM and CDR2 ANQGSEA. The CDR3 sequence is 14 residues long. The CDR3 loop is CSVVRAIGNYEQYF. The CDR3 region has the DNA TGCAGCGTTGTAAGGGCGATTGGCAACTACGAGCAGTACTTC.

The rearrangement links TRBV19 to TRBJ2-7; 8 nucleotides agree with TRBD2. This CDR3 has 16 amino acids. The V gene's germline CDR1 is LNHDA and CDR2 SQIVND (reference sequence). V shed 5 bases, J shed 2 bases, and the junction held 11 bases outside the gene matches. Written as DNA, the CDR3 is TGTGCCAGTAGTCCCACCGGGACTAGGGGTACCTACGAGCAGTACTTC. Residues: CASSPTGTRGTYEQYF. Variable domain in full (rest from reference TRBV19 and TRBJ2-7): DGGITQSPKYLFRKEGQNVTLSCEQNLNHDAMYWYRQDPGQGLRLIYYSQIVNDFQKGDIAEGYSVSREKKESFPLTVTSAQKNPTAFYLCASSPTGTRGTYEQYFGPGTRLTVT.

V usage is TRBV4-2 and J usage is TRBJ1-3; D is undetermined. Germline CDR1 and CDR2: LGHNA and YNFKEQ. There are 14 residues in the CDR3. V gave up 1 base and J gave up 0 bases, with 4 bases separating them. The CDR3 is CASSQGSSGNTIYF. Written as DNA, the CDR3 is TGTGCCAGCAGCCAAGGCTCCTCTGGAAACACCATATATTTT.

The chain carries TRBV19 and TRBJ2-2; TRBD1 matches 8 bases. Germline-derived CDR1 and CDR2 are LNHDA and SQIVND (reference sequence). J lost 5 bases, V lost 3 bases, and 2 bases had no gene match. The CDR3 loop spans 14 amino acids. CDR3 loop: CASSIHRGTGELFF. CDR3 nucleotides: TGTGCCAGTAGTATCCACAGGGGGACCGGGGAGCTGTTTTTT.

The chain couples TRBV5-8 to TRBJ2-2, with D hard to call. V lost 2 bases, J lost 4 bases, and 3 bases lay in between. Germline V gene data show CDR1 as SGHTS and CDR2 as YDEGEE. This CDR3 is built from 12 residues. Here the CDR3 reads CASSFRTGELFF. The CDR3 nucleotides are TGTGCCAGCAGCTTTCGCACCGGGGAGCTGTTTTTT.